This TCR beta chain derives from a study of blood T cells in healthy people across ages (dated by TCRdb to the mid-2010s). In the study overall: Template switching captured roughly one uniquely barcoded TCR beta cDNA molecule per two T cells in model experiments. The donors were divided into four age groups: young (average roughly 15 years), middle-aged (roughly 40), aged (roughly 60) and long-lived (more than 75). Donors of different ages were randomly distributed across sequencing lanes to avoid experimental bias. Age-related changes in TCR beta repertoire diversity were measured in the study by deep sequencing normalized with unique cDNA molecular identifiers. For two donors (one aged 18 to 29 and one aged 80 or older), the study analyzed two additional independent replicas of 1 million unique cDNA reads from the same blood draw.

Library preparation used 5' RACE. The sequencer was an Illumina HiSeq 2500. A second 7 to 11 cycle PCR used a sample-barcoded 5' primer and a J-beta primer mix. Each TCR beta cDNA molecule received a unique molecular identifier from a template-switch 5' adaptor carrying 12 random nucleotides. At least 2.5 million CDR3-containing paired-end reads were obtained from each sample. The Mint cDNA synthesis kit, primed by a TRBC-specific oligonucleotide, was used to synthesize first-strand cDNA from all RNA. Following uracil-DNA glycosylase treatment, all cDNA underwent a first 18-cycle PCR with the universal primers M1SS and BC2_uni_R. As for the original processing: Normalization of each sample was performed by random selection of 1 million high-quality reads, each carrying a distinct molecular identifier. Instead of being binned into consensus sequences, reads that shared molecular identifiers were thrown out. CDR3 identification, clonotype clustering and error correction used MiTCR with a Q25 quality threshold and the strictest error-elimination algorithm. A nonparametric unseen species model with Euler transformation was used to estimate a lower bound on total TCR beta diversity. Using fastp at Q25 and MiXCR, TCRdb reprocessed the public reads and kept productive beta chains. Rows matching on CDR3 protein sequence are summarized as one entry with the most common DNA and genes. TCRdb assigned the V and J calls; the authors' analysis was not used. Within this sample are about 570,000 distinct CDR3 sequences, with 27% of them counted one time only. The ten largest clones take up 15% to 20% of the sample.

The roughly 38 donors, aged about 6 to 95 years, were systemically healthy Caucasian individuals from Russia. Approximately 9.7 milliliters of peripheral blood were drawn from each donor into EDTA-treated Vacutainer tubes. Ficoll-Paque density-gradient centrifugation was used to isolate PBMCs, with at least 6 million per sample. Total RNA was extracted from PBMCs with Trizol reagent, with at least 5.5 micrograms obtained per sample. The percentages of naive CD45RAhigh/CD27high T cells were determined by flow cytometry on a PBMC aliquot from every donor. In the germline V gene, CDR1 corresponds to SQVTM and CDR2 to ANQGSEA. V and J are truncated by 4 bases and 0 bases respectively, leaving an intervening sequence of 9 bases. The CDR3 spans 13 residues, from the cysteine through the phenylalanine. Only the CDR3 DNA stays, 39 bases, in frame from base 1. General conclusions and limits of the study: Compared with the aged group, the long-lived group had more naive CD4+ T cells, fewer expanded clones and increased TCR diversity, suggesting age selection. Because donor CMV infection status was unknown, age-related changes in expanded clonotypes were potentially confounded. Conclusive comparison of naive and antigen-experienced compartments was prevented by the profiling of bulk unsorted PBMCs. A strong correlation was found between observed TCR beta diversity and the percentage of naive T cells measured by flow cytometry. Estimates of total diversity from one million sequenced T cells were regarded as lower bounds and underestimates. Observed TCR beta diversity per million T cells fell roughly linearly with age, and a significant reduction was already apparent by age around 36.

About this clonotype itself: Its antigen is currently not known. Per-base qualities were not stored, and no clone one base away is much larger.

The TCR was taken from a woman in her seventies in good health. The material sequenced was blood. Recombination connected TRBV29-1 to TRBJ1-1, with TRBD1 as a weak D call on 5 bases. The CDR3 has the sequence CSVGQYMNTEAFF. The sequenced DNA is TGCAGCGTTGGACAGTACATGAACACTGAAGCTTTCTTT.